A selection of T cell receptor beta chains follows, all from one sample in a study of response to subunit inactivated influenza vaccine. TCRdb redid the calling of the RT-PCR reads with MiXCR, one entry per CDR3 protein. The repertoire holds about half a million distinct CDR3 sequences, with over 25% as singletons. Sequenced material: CD4+ T cells sorted from PBMCs, taken 4 to 6 days after vaccination. Receptor source: a man aged 45-65 years who received an inactivated influenza vaccine. Both conserved end residues are part of each CDR3. Fields, in order: J gene, clone size, D gene, V gene, CDR3 DNA, CDR3 protein. A D gene is named only where the DNA matches it firmly. The listing skips clone size in some rows; elsewhere it reads once, few, many or a size class.

j_gene: TRBJ2-5; abundance: -; d_gene: TRBD2; v_gene: TRBV3-1; CDR3nt: TGTGCCAGCAGCCAAGATTTGGCTAGCGGGGGGGCAGAGACCCAGTACTTC; CDR3aa: CASSQDLASGGAETQYF
j_gene: TRBJ1-5; abundance: few; d_gene: -; v_gene: TRBV5-8; CDR3nt: TGTGCCAGCAGCTTAGGCCTGAGCGGTAATCAGCCCCAGCATTTT; CDR3aa: CASSLGLSGNQPQHF
j_gene: TRBJ1-2; abundance: many; d_gene: TRBD1; v_gene: TRBV5-1; CDR3nt: TGCGCCAGCAGCTCAGGGGGCTCGTACTATGGCTACACCTTC; CDR3aa: CASSSGGSYYGYTF
j_gene: TRBJ2-1; abundance: few; d_gene: TRBD2; v_gene: TRBV20-1; CDR3nt: TGCAGTGCTAGAGATGGTAGCGGGCTCAATGAGCAGTTCTTC; CDR3aa: CSARDGSGLNEQFF
j_gene: TRBJ1-4; abundance: -; d_gene: -; v_gene: TRBV2; CDR3nt: TGTGCCAGCCTGAGGTTGTTAACTAATGAAAAACTGTTTTTT; CDR3aa: CASLRLLTNEKLFF
j_gene: TRBJ1-5; abundance: -; d_gene: TRBD1; v_gene: TRBV18; CDR3nt: TGTGCCAGCTCACCAACCGAGGGGGCCATCAATCAGCCCCAGCATTTT; CDR3aa: CASSPTEGAINQPQHF
j_gene: TRBJ2-5; abundance: -; d_gene: TRBD2; v_gene: TRBV18; CDR3nt: TGTGCCAGCTCACCGGTCTGGCTAGCGGGGGACCAAGAGACCCAGTACTTC; CDR3aa: CASSPVWLAGDQETQYF
j_gene: TRBJ2-7; abundance: -; d_gene: TRBD1; v_gene: TRBV4-2; CDR3nt: TGTGCCAGCAGCCAAGATGGCACAGGGGGCTCCGAGCAGTACTTC; CDR3aa: CASSQDGTGGSEQYF
j_gene: TRBJ2-3; abundance: few; d_gene: -; v_gene: TRBV5-1; CDR3nt: TGCGCCAGCAGCTCCTCCTCGGGAGTCCCCACAGATACGCAGTATTTT; CDR3aa: CASSSSSGVPTDTQYF
j_gene: TRBJ2-1; abundance: few; d_gene: TRBD2; v_gene: TRBV27; CDR3nt: TGTGCCAGCAGTCCCACAGCGGGAGGTTGGGATGAGCAGTTCTTC; CDR3aa: CASSPTAGGWDEQFF
j_gene: TRBJ1-1; abundance: -; d_gene: TRBD1; v_gene: TRBV20-1; CDR3nt: TGCGGGTCAGGGGGGTGGACTGAAGCTTTCTTT; CDR3aa: CGSGGWTEAFF
j_gene: TRBJ2-7; abundance: -; d_gene: TRBD2; v_gene: TRBV28; CDR3nt: TGTGCCAGCAGCCTAGGGACTAGCGGGCTTTCCTACAAGCAGTACTTC; CDR3aa: CASSLGTSGLSYKQYF
j_gene: TRBJ1-1; abundance: many; d_gene: -; v_gene: TRBV15; CDR3nt: TGTGCCACCAGCAGAGAGGAGAAGAACACTGAAGCTTTCTTT; CDR3aa: CATSREEKNTEAFF
j_gene: TRBJ1-2; abundance: few; d_gene: -; v_gene: TRBV2; CDR3nt: TGTGCCTCAGCGAGGTCTACTAACTATGGCTACACCTTC; CDR3aa: CASARSTNYGYTF
j_gene: TRBJ2-3; abundance: -; d_gene: TRBD2; v_gene: TRBV27; CDR3nt: TGTGCCAGCAGTCTTCGGACTAGCGGGAGAAGAACAGATACGCAGTATTTT; CDR3aa: CASSLRTSGRRTDTQYF
j_gene: TRBJ1-2; abundance: -; d_gene: -; v_gene: TRBV4-1; CDR3nt: TGCGCCAGCAGCCAAGACGATATTCCTAACTATGGCTACACCTTC; CDR3aa: CASSQDDIPNYGYTF
j_gene: TRBJ2-1; abundance: -; d_gene: TRBD2; v_gene: TRBV12-3/TRBV12-4; CDR3nt: TGTGCCAGCAGGGCCCCGGGACTAGCAATCAATGAGCAGTTCTTC; CDR3aa: CASRAPGLAINEQFF
j_gene: TRBJ2-1; abundance: -; d_gene: -; v_gene: TRBV14; CDR3nt: TGTGCCAGCAGCCAAGTTGTAGGTTGGAATGAGCAGTTCTTC; CDR3aa: CASSQVVGWNEQFF
j_gene: TRBJ2-5; abundance: -; d_gene: TRBD2; v_gene: TRBV4-3; CDR3nt: TGCGCCAGCAGCCAAGATCCTAGCGGGACCCAGTACTTC; CDR3aa: CASSQDPSGTQYF
j_gene: TRBJ2-7; abundance: many; d_gene: -; v_gene: TRBV15; CDR3nt: TGTGCCACCAGCCTCTTAAAGAGCTCCTACGAGCAGTACTTC; CDR3aa: CATSLLKSSYEQYF
j_gene: TRBJ1-4; abundance: -; d_gene: TRBD1; v_gene: TRBV12-3/TRBV12-4; CDR3nt: TGTGCCAGCAGTTCGGAGGGGGCGGAAAAACTGTTTTTT; CDR3aa: CASSSEGAEKLFF
j_gene: TRBJ1-2; abundance: -; d_gene: -; v_gene: TRBV5-4; CDR3nt: TGTGCCAGCAGCTTTGACCAGTATGGCTACACCTTC; CDR3aa: CASSFDQYGYTF
j_gene: TRBJ2-7; abundance: many; d_gene: -; v_gene: TRBV7-2; CDR3nt: TGTGCCAGCAGCTTTGGACGGGGGTACGAGCAGTACTTC; CDR3aa: CASSFGRGYEQYF
j_gene: TRBJ1-1; abundance: few; d_gene: -; v_gene: TRBV11-1; CDR3nt: TGTGCCAGCAGCTTGGTTAATGTATGGGGCAGGGGTGGCACTGAAGCTTTCTTT; CDR3aa: CASSLVNVWGRGGTEAFF